The 32 T cell receptor beta chains listed next were all sequenced from one sample in a study of cytomegalovirus exposure and HLA in healthy donors. The study ran its PCR with 60 Vbeta and 13 Jbeta primers. Repertoires were generated with immunoSEQ multiplex PCR, while TCRdb's copy carries only in-frame clones and drops some. Among 150,000 to 200,000 clones, about four fifths were seen once, and the ten largest hold about 10%. Material for sequencing was PBMCs. The receptors come from a man aged 50-60 years in good health and CMV-seropositive.

The chain recombines TRBV5-1 with TRBJ2-3; 11 bases are shared with TRBD2. From germline, CDR1 is SGHRS and CDR2 YFSETQ. Germline trimming cut 0 bases from V and 4 bases from J; bases unmatched to any gene: 7. The CDR3 length is 17 residues. CDR3 in amino acids: CASSLASSGRTADTQYF. CDR3 DNA sequence: TGCGCCAGCAGCTTGGCCTCTAGCGGGAGGACCGCAGATACGCAGTATTTT.

CDR3 amino acids: CAWSQPGTSGEDTQYF. In DNA form, the CDR3 reads TGTGCCTGGAGCCAACCGGGGACTAGCGGAGAAGATACGCAGTATTTT. The rearrangement uses TRBV30 and TRBJ2-3, with 11 positions matching TRBD2. Germline values: CDR1 GTSNPN, CDR2 SVGIG (reference sequence). This CDR3 has 16 amino acids. V lost 3 bases, J lost 5 bases, and 10 bases stayed unmatched.

Concerning this clone: Within the sample, other DNA sequences also encode this same CDR3. The chain recombines TRBV5-1 with TRBJ2-1, with 13 bases identical to TRBD2. Trimming at V came to 4 bases and at J to 6 bases, leaving 4 bases not matched to a gene. The CDR3 contains 15 residues. Germline loops: CDR1 SGHRS, CDR2 YFSETQ. The CDR3 region is CASSLGLAGVNEQFF. Here the CDR3 DNA reads TGCGCCAGCAGCCTCGGACTAGCGGGAGTCAATGAGCAGTTCTTC. Full variable domain (missing parts from reference TRBV5-1 and TRBJ2-1): KAGVTQTPRYLIKTRGQQVTLSCSPISGHRSVSWYQQTPGQGLQFLFEYFSETQRNKGNFPGRFSGRQFSNSRSEMNVSTLELGDSALYLCASSLGLAGVNEQFFGPGTRLTVL.

The gene calls are TRBV7-9 and TRBJ2-2; the D is unclear. Germline V gene sequence: CDR1 SEHNR, CDR2 FQNEAQ (reference sequence). V shed 3 bases and J shed 2 bases, with 7 bases lying between them. CDR3 length: 14 residues. The CDR3 is CASSLAVNTGELFF. The CDR3 DNA reads as TGTGCCAGCAGCTTGGCAGTTAACACCGGGGAGCTGTTTTTT.

This clone was seen only once. This rearrangement joins TRBV28 to TRBJ1-2; D is undetermined. The length of the CDR3 is 12 residues. Deletions cut 3 bases from V and 3 bases from J, with 5 bases between. Per the germline V gene, CDR1 is MDHEN and CDR2 is SYDVKM. The CDR3 sequence: CASSLRDYGYTF. CDR3 DNA sequence: TGTGCCAGCAGTTTGCGGGACTATGGCTACACCTTC.

Only a few counts were recorded for this clone. The chain links TRBV6-5 to TRBJ2-1; 8 positions match TRBD1. CDR3 length: 14 amino acids. The V gene's germline CDR1 is MNHEY and CDR2 SVGAGI. Unmatched junction bases numbered 6, after V lost 6 bases and J lost 5 bases. CDR3 bases: TGTGCCAGCAGCGCAGACAGGGGCGACAATGAGCAGTTCTTC. This translates into CASSADRGDNEQFF.

This chain connects TRBV6-5 to TRBJ1-6; possible D gene TRBD1, 6 bases. Germline V gene lookup returns CDR1 MNHEY and CDR2 SVGAGI. V was clipped by 6 bases and J by 7 bases, with 13 bases between them. This CDR3 is 14 amino acids long. The CDR3 is CASRLQGLNSPLHF. The CDR3 DNA reads TGTGCCAGCAGACTACAGGGTTTGAATTCACCCCTCCACTTT.

The table lists this clone with a few counts. This chain links TRBV5-6 with TRBJ1-5, with 9 positions matching TRBD1. The V gene end was trimmed by 0 bases and the J gene end by 8 bases; junction bases not matched to a gene: 6. Germline V gives CDR1 SGHDT, CDR2 YYEEEE. CDR3 length equals 15 residues. CDR3 amino acids: CASSLGGTGIEPQHF. The CDR3 coding sequence is TGTGCCAGCAGCTTGGGGGGGACAGGGATCGAGCCCCAGCATTTT.

V gene TRBV7-9 combines with J gene TRBJ2-1, with TRBD1 as a possible D gene (6 bases). Germline V gives CDR1 SEHNR, CDR2 FQNEAQ (reference sequence). CDR3 length: 15 residues. V lost 6 bases and J 0 bases, leaving 12 bases between the germline ends. CDR3 in DNA: TGTGCCAGCAGAAACACGGACAGCTCCTACAATGAGCAGTTCTTC. Translated, it gives CASRNTDSSYNEQFF.

J is TRBJ2-5 and V is TRBV7-2, with 8 nucleotides matching TRBD1. V gave up 3 bases and J gave up 1 base; unmatched junction bases: 4. From germline, CDR1 is SGHTA and CDR2 FQGNSA. This CDR3 comprises 15 residues. The CDR3 region has the DNA TGTGCCAGCAGCTTTCGGACAGGGCTCCAAGAGACCCAGTACTTC. Its translation: CASSFRTGLQETQYF.

The chain combines TRBV30 with TRBJ1-5, with 10 bases matching TRBD1. Germline V CDR1 and CDR2: GTSNPN, SVGIG (reference sequence). Trimming at V came to 5 bases and at J to 6 bases, leaving 4 bases not matched to a gene. The CDR3 totals 13 residues. The CDR3: CAWGQGGFQPQHF. The DNA of the CDR3 is TGTGCCTGGGGACAGGGGGGATTTCAGCCCCAGCATTTT.

This chain joins TRBV28 and TRBJ1-1; 8 nucleotides align to TRBD1. The length of the CDR3 is 16 residues. Germline CDR1 reads MDHEN; CDR2 reads SYDVKM. J was trimmed by 5 bases and V by 1 base; bases with no gene match: 9. In DNA, the CDR3 is TGTGCCAGCAGTTTATTAACAGGGGGTGTAGAGACTGAAGCTTTCTTT. Encoded protein: CASSLLTGGVETEAFF. Full variable domain (outside the CDR3, taken from reference TRBV28 and TRBJ1-1): DVKVTQSSRYLVKRTGEKVFLECVQDMDHENMFWYRQDPGLGLRLIYFSYDVKMKEKGDIPEGYSVSREKKERFSLILESASTNQTSMYLCASSLLTGGVETEAFFGQGTRLTVV.

This chain joins TRBV7-9 and TRBJ2-5; 7 nucleotides match TRBD1. The DNA end is more similar to TRBJ2-7, so the J call may be wrong. CDR1 and CDR2 (germline): SEHNR, FQNEAQ (reference sequence). The length of the CDR3 is 13 residues. The CDR3 coding sequence is TGTGCCAGCGGCCAGGGACAGCTCTACGAGCAGTACTTC. It encodes CASGQGQLYEQYF.

Details on this clone: Sequence at one end of the junction differs from germline and may be a read error. The chain uses TRBV7-7 and TRBJ2-7, with D perhaps matching TRBD2 (5 bases). Germline V gives CDR1 SSHAT, CDR2 FNYEAQ (reference sequence). This CDR3 comprises 15 residues. The CDR3 DNA is TGTGCTAGCAGCTTAGGCAGCGGACCCTCCTACGAGCAGTACTTC. Encoded protein: CASSLGSGPSYEQYF.

The sample holds one count of this clone. Written as DNA, the CDR3 is TGCAGCGTCCTAGGGGTGTGGGGCTACACCTTC. It specifies CSVLGVWGYTF. The gene calls are TRBV29-1 and TRBJ1-2; the D gene is possibly TRBD1 (5 bases). CDR1 is SQVTM, CDR2 ANQGSEA, per germline. The CDR3 is 11 amino acids. The V and J ends lost 6 bases and 8 bases respectively, with 13 bases between them.

As concerns this clone: Within the sample, other DNA sequences also encode this same CDR3. V gene TRBV18 combines with J gene TRBJ2-5; possibly TRBD2 for D (6 bases). The length of the CDR3 is 13 residues. Trimming removed 3 bases at V and 1 base at J, with 6 bases between. The germline CDR1 and CDR2 sequences are KGHSH and LQKENI. For the CDR3, the DNA is TGTGCCAGCTCACCGGGACTCCAAGAGACCCAGTACTTC. This codes for CASSPGLQETQYF. Complete variable domain (other parts from reference TRBV18 and TRBJ2-5): NAGVMQNPRHLVRRRGQEARLRCSPMKGHSHVYWYRQLPEEGLKFMVYLQKENIIDESGMPKERFSAEFPKEGPSILRIQQVVRGDSAAYFCASSPGLQETQYFGPGTRLLVL.

The rearrangement links TRBV7-2 to TRBJ2-7; 11 nucleotides match TRBD1. Germline CDR1 SGHTA, CDR2 FQGNSA. V lost 5 bases, J lost 4 bases, and 7 bases stayed unmatched. The CDR3 length is 15 residues. The DNA of the CDR3 is TGTGCCAGCAGCGACAGGGACAGGGGGTGGTACGAGCAGTACTTC. Translated, it gives CASSDRDRGWYEQYF.

This chain connects TRBV7-3 to TRBJ2-1, with 8 bases lining up with TRBD2. The CDR3 has 15 residues. Unmatched junction bases numbered 10, after V lost 5 bases and J lost 7 bases. Germline V CDR1 and CDR2: SGHTA, FQGTGA. CDR3 sequence reads: CASSPWASSGNEQFF. In DNA, the CDR3 is TGTGCCAGCAGCCCGTGGGCGTCTAGCGGGAATGAGCAGTTCTTC.

This clone was seen more than once but under ten times. This chain uses TRBV7-2 with TRBJ2-3; 8 bases map to TRBD1. The CDR3 has 14 amino acids. J gave up 5 bases and V 3 bases, and 4 bases lay outside the gene matches. Germline CDR1 is SGHTA and CDR2 is FQGNSA. The chain's CDR3 is CASSLQGAVDTQYF. The CDR3 DNA sequence: TGTGCCAGCAGCTTGCAGGGGGCGGTAGATACGCAGTATTTT. Full variable domain (remainder filled in from reference TRBV7-2 and TRBJ2-3): GAGVSQSPSNKVTEKGKDVELRCDPISGHTALYWYRQSLGQGLEFLIYFQGNSAPDKSGLPSDRFSAERTGGSVSTLTIQRTQQEDSAVYLCASSLQGAVDTQYFGPGTRLTVL.

The CDR3, as DNA: TGTGCCAGCAGCTCACAGGGGGAGGAAAAACTGTTTTTT. Translation: CASSSQGEEKLFF. The J gene is TRBJ1-4, the V gene TRBV5-8; 8 bases fit TRBD1. With 3 bases clipped from V and 8 bases from J, the junction kept 3 bases outside the gene matches. From germline, CDR1 is SGHTS and CDR2 YDEGEE. This CDR3 region has 13 residues.

The chain joins TRBV2 to TRBJ1-1, with 7 bases lining up with TRBD1. CDR1 and CDR2 (germline): SNHLY, FYNNEI. The CDR3 totals 13 residues. The trim removed 8 bases at V and 0 bases at J, leaving 3 bases unmatched. The CDR3 region is CASWDSMNTEAFF. CDR3 nucleotides: TGTGCCAGCTGGGACAGTATGAACACTGAAGCTTTCTTT. Using reference TRBV2 and TRBJ1-1 for the parts outside the CDR3, the full variable domain is EPEVTQTPSHQVTQMGQEVILRCVPISNHLYFYWYRQILGQKVEFLVSFYNNEISEKSEIFDDQFSVERPDGSNFTLKIRSTKLEDSAMYFCASWDSMNTEAFFGQGTRLTVV.

V gene TRBV27 combines with J gene TRBJ2-7; D ambiguous. Germline-derived CDR1 and CDR2 are MNHEY and SMNVEV (reference sequence). The CDR3 runs 14 residues. V lost 5 bases to trimming and J lost 2 bases, with 13 bases between them. The CDR3 protein is CASSPRRTTYEQYF. The DNA for the CDR3 is TGTGCCAGCAGTCCCAGGCGTACCACCTACGAGCAGTACTTC.

The V call is TRBV30, the J call TRBJ1-5, with D possibly matching TRBD1 (6 bases). The V gene's germline CDR1 is GTSNPN and CDR2 SVGIG (reference sequence). The V end was cut by 3 bases, the J end by 3 bases, with 9 bases between. The CDR3 has 13 amino acids. CDR3 loop: CAWRHRVNQPQHF. DNA for the CDR3: TGTGCCTGGAGGCACAGGGTCAATCAGCCCCAGCATTTT.

This chain links TRBV9 with TRBJ2-6; TRBD2 agrees at 10 bases. This CDR3 region has 18 residues. V shed 4 bases, J shed 0 bases, and the junction held 7 bases outside the gene matches. Germline values: CDR1 SGDLS, CDR2 YYNGEE. The CDR3 sequence is CASSLLAGVPSGANVLTF. The CDR3 DNA is TGTGCCAGCAGCCTTCTAGCGGGGGTTCCCTCTGGGGCCAACGTCCTGACTTTC. Full variable domain (rest looked up from reference TRBV9 and TRBJ2-6): DSGVTQTPKHLITATGQRVTLRCSPRSGDLSVYWYQQSLDQGLQFLIQYYNGEERAKGNILERFSAQQFPDLHSELNLSSLELGDSALYFCASSLLAGVPSGANVLTFGAGSRLTVL.

CDR3 amino acids: CASTSMGSTDRESEQYF. The CDR3 DNA sequence: TGTGCCAGCACCTCCATGGGCTCTACGGACAGGGAGAGCGAGCAGTACTTC. The chain is built from TRBV11-2 and TRBJ2-7, with TRBD1 identical over 8 bases. Trimming removed 7 bases from V and 6 bases from J; junction bases left unmatched: 20. This CDR3 contains 17 residues. Germline lookup yields CDR1 SGHAT and CDR2 FQNNGV.

In nucleotides, the CDR3 is TGTGCCAGCCGCTCCTGGAGCGGGAGCTCCTACAATGAGCAGTTCTTC. Translation gives CASRSWSGSSYNEQFF. The chain uses TRBV28 and TRBJ2-1; 8 nucleotides match TRBD2. Per germline, CDR1 MDHEN and CDR2 SYDVKM. This CDR3 has 16 amino acids. Germline trimming cut 8 bases from V and 0 bases from J; bases unmatched to any gene: 9.

This clone was seen only a few times. The CDR3 protein is CAISPRTGVNTGELFF. CDR3 nucleotide sequence: TGTGCCATCAGCCCCCGGACAGGAGTAAACACCGGGGAGCTGTTTTTT. The gene calls are TRBV10-3 and TRBJ2-2; 7 bases are a match to TRBD1. V trimming: 6 bases; J trimming: 2 bases; junction bases outside the gene matches: 9. CDR1 and CDR2 from the germline V gene are ENHRY and SYGVKD. This CDR3 comprises 16 residues.

The V gene is TRBV2, the J gene TRBJ2-7, with 9 bases aligning to TRBD1. After removal of 5 bases from V and 0 bases from J, the junction contained 2 bases not matched to a gene. Looked up from germline, CDR1 is SNHLY and CDR2 is FYNNEI. The CDR3 runs 14 residues. In DNA form, the CDR3 reads TGTGCCAGCAGTTGGGGACAGGGCTCCTACGAGCAGTACTTC. Translation: CASSWGQGSYEQYF.

This chain uses TRBV5-6 with TRBJ1-2; 8 bases align to TRBD1. The ends lost 0 bases at V and 4 bases at J; junction bases unmatched: 5. The germline CDR1 and CDR2 sequences are SGHDT and YYEEEE. CDR3 length: 15 residues. In DNA form, the CDR3 reads TGTGCCAGCAGCTTGGTTCAAGGACAGGGCTATGGCTACACCTTC. Encoded protein: CASSLVQGQGYGYTF.

The genes are TRBV4-3 and TRBJ1-1; D is perhaps TRBD1 (6 bases). The CDR3 loop spans 14 amino acids. The V end was cut by 4 bases, the J end by 1 base, with 10 bases between. Per germline, CDR1 LGHNA and CDR2 YSLEER. CDR3 DNA sequence: TGCGCCAGCAGCCTTGGGGGCCCGAACACTGAAGCTTTCTTT. Encoded protein: CASSLGGPNTEAFF.

In this sample, this clone turned up a few times. This chain joins TRBV7-2 and TRBJ1-2; tentatively, D is TRBD1 (5 bases). The CDR3 runs 12 residues. CDR1 and CDR2 from the germline V gene are SGHTA and FQGNSA. Trimming removed 5 bases from V and 7 bases from J, with 11 bases in between. CDR3 amino acids: CASSVSQGGYTF. The CDR3 region has the DNA TGTGCCAGCAGCGTCTCTCAGGGTGGCTACACCTTC.

Concerning this clone: The same CDR3 arises from other DNA sequences in this sample as well. The chain recombines TRBV19 with TRBJ2-5, with 7 bases aligning to TRBD1. CDR3 length: 14 residues. Germline CDR1 is LNHDA and CDR2 is SQIVND (reference sequence). V dropped 5 bases and J dropped 5; count of bases not matched to a gene: 8. This CDR3 reads CASSSRDREETQYF. CDR3 sequence (DNA): TGTGCCAGTAGTTCCCGGGACAGAGAGGAGACCCAGTACTTC.